This T cell receptor (beta chain) was obtained from a study of post-analysis software for immune sequencing data. Study-wide results and limits: Higher frequency in patients than in controls was seen for roughly five TRBV segments, with TRBV5-6, TRBV5-1 and TRBV20-1 among them. The authors found that F measure strongly co-clustered same-batch samples.

Germline-derived CDR1 and CDR2 are SGHRS and YFSETQ. The CDR3 extends over 14 amino acids. V gave up 2 bases and J gave up 7 bases, with 16 bases separating them. Incorporated into the TCR beta cDNA libraries were unique molecular identifiers, which served to reduce PCR and sequencing biases. TCRdb independently ran MiXCR on the PCR reads; one entry per CDR3 protein. The table includes a few hundred thousand distinct CDR3 sequences, under 55% detected once. This clonotype showed up just a few times. Its matching antigen is unknown. The sequence was collected from a girl under 18 with multiple sclerosis. The sequencing sample was made of blood. The chain links TRBV5-1 to TRBJ2-7; D perhaps matches TRBD1 (6 bases). CDR3 residues: CASSLNQGPGEQYF. The CDR3 DNA reads as TGCGCCAGCAGCTTAAACCAGGGGCCTGGGGAGCAGTACTTC.